A single sample gave rise to the 21 T cell receptor beta chains below, sequenced in a study of shared clonotypes between healthy human individuals. The table came from immunoSEQ multiplex PCR; TCRdb's copy has only in-frame clones and leaves some out. The table includes a few hundred thousand clones, approximately 77% detected once. The specimen sequenced was PBMCs. These receptor sequences come from a woman aged 40 to 50 in good health. Some clones in this sample may be carry-over from other donors' samples.

The chain combines TRBV4-3 with TRBJ1-4, with 7 bases matching TRBD1. Germline CDR1 reads LGHNA; CDR2 reads YSLEER. This CDR3 region has 15 residues. Germline trimming cut 4 bases from V and 2 bases from J; bases unmatched to any gene: 4. The CDR3 loop is CASSRDRATNEKLFF. CDR3 DNA: TGCGCCAGCAGCCGCGACAGGGCCACTAATGAAAAACTGTTTTTT.

The chain combines TRBV5-4 with TRBJ1-1; D gene unclear. The length of the CDR3 is 14 residues. V dropped 0 bases and J dropped 6 bases, with 12 bases sitting between them. Germline CDR1 is SGHNT and CDR2 is YYREEE (reference sequence). This CDR3 is CASSLGVGLAEAFF. The DNA of the CDR3 is TGTGCCAGCAGCTTGGGTGTCGGGCTTGCTGAAGCTTTCTTT.

V and J are TRBV27 and TRBJ1-1; a weak D match, TRBD1 (6 bases). V lost 0 bases and J 1 base, leaving 18 bases between the germline ends. Germline assignment: CDR1 MNHEY and CDR2 SMNVEV (reference sequence). This CDR3 contains 18 residues. The CDR3 nucleotides read TGTGCCAGCAGTTTATCGTTTCGTTTTACGGACAGGAACACTGAAGCTTTCTTT. Translating it yields CASSLSFRFTDRNTEAFF.

This clone was found a few times. This chain connects TRBV28 to TRBJ1-1; D is undetermined. Germline lookup yields CDR1 MDHEN and CDR2 SYDVKM. Trimming took 7 bases from V and 1 from J, leaving 10 bases between them. The CDR3 is 13 residues long. CDR3 coding DNA: TGTGCCAGCACCCTAGGTGCGAACACTGAAGCTTTCTTT. This gives the protein CASTLGANTEAFF.

The chain recombines TRBV7-9 with TRBJ2-5, with 11 bases aligning to TRBD1. Trimming removed 5 bases from V and 5 bases from J; junction bases left unmatched: 7. The CDR3 runs 15 residues. The germline gives CDR1 SEHNR, CDR2 FQNEAQ (reference sequence). In nucleotides, the CDR3 is TGTGCCAGCAGCCCCTGGACAGGGGGCGTGGAGACCCAGTACTTC. Encoded protein: CASSPWTGGVETQYF.

The table lists this clone with a few counts. The CDR3 protein is CASSLPPIGEEQYF. CDR3 nucleotide sequence: TGTGCCAGCAGTTTACCTCCGATTGGCGAGGAGCAGTACTTC. The rearrangement uses TRBV28 and TRBJ2-7, with no clear D. Trimming cost V 2 bases and J 7 bases, with 15 bases left between them. The length of the CDR3 is 14 residues. Germline V gene data show CDR1 as MDHEN and CDR2 as SYDVKM.

This clone was seen a single time. A much larger clone differs from this one at a single base, so this may be a read error. Different DNA sequences within this sample yield the same CDR3. The CDR3 sequence: CASSFEETQYF. In DNA, the CDR3 is TGCGCCAGCAGCTTTGAAGAGACCCAGTACTTC. The chain employs TRBV5-1 and TRBJ2-5; D uncertain. CDR3 length: 11 amino acids. CDR1 is SGHRS and CDR2 is YFSETQ in the germline V gene. V lost 2 bases to trimming and J lost 3 bases, with 2 bases between them.

The J gene is TRBJ2-7, the V gene TRBV29-1; TRBD1 matches 10 bases. This CDR3 is built from 13 residues. Germline CDR1 and CDR2: SQVTM and ANQGSEA. The V and J ends lost 4 bases and 6 bases, in that order; junction bases with no gene match: 6. Here the CDR3 DNA reads TGCAGCGTTGGGGGGACAGGGGTTAGCGAGCAGTACTTC. Translated: CSVGGTGVSEQYF.

Concerning this clone: A much larger clone is a single base away; this may be a read error. In the same sample, other DNA sequences code for this CDR3. The V gene is TRBV2, the J gene TRBJ2-3; perhaps TRBD2 as D (5 bases). This CDR3 is built from 17 residues. Germline CDR1 reads SNHLY; CDR2 reads FYNNEI. The CDR3 spells CASGRRVGGVRTDTQYF. The DNA of the CDR3 is TGTGCCAGCGGACGTCGGGTCGGAGGCGTTCGCACAGATACGCAGTATTTC.

A word on this clone: A far larger clone lies a single base away; this is likely a read error. Additional DNA sequences in this sample encode the identical CDR3. The J gene is TRBJ1-2, the V gene TRBV5-6; 8 bases align to TRBD1. Germline trimming cut 4 bases from V and 4 bases from J; bases unmatched to any gene: 12. There are 16 residues in the CDR3. Per the germline V gene, CDR1 is SGHDT and CDR2 is YYEEEE. The CDR3 protein is CASSLWGTGDSYGYTF. The CDR3 DNA follows: TGTGCCAGCAGCCTATGGGGGACAGGAGATTCCTATGGCTACACCTTC.

V and J are TRBV28 and TRBJ2-2, with D tentatively TRBD2 (7 bases). The CDR3 is 16 amino acids. Germline lookup yields CDR1 MDHEN and CDR2 SYDVKM. The V end lost 6 bases, the J end lost 5 bases, and 19 bases lay between the germline ends. For the CDR3, the DNA is TGTGCCAGCAGCCCCCCCGTCGGGGGGCAAACCGGGGAGCTGTTTTTT. The encoded protein is CASSPPVGGQTGELFF.

The count of this clone is one. The chain recombines TRBV6-5 with TRBJ2-7; the D gene is possibly TRBD2 (6 bases). CDR1 and CDR2 from the germline V gene are MNHEY and SVGAGI. This CDR3 is 15 amino acids long. V shed 6 bases and J shed 2 bases, with 17 bases lying between them. CDR3 loop: CASRRYTGGTYEQYF. The CDR3 nucleotides read TGTGCCAGCAGACGATACACCGGGGGAACCTACGAGCAGTACTTC.

This clone showed up just once. V gene TRBV30 combines with J gene TRBJ1-4; 10 nucleotides line up with TRBD1. The length of the CDR3 is 14 residues. Germline assignment: CDR1 GTSNPN and CDR2 SVGIG (reference sequence). V lost 3 bases and J lost 3; bases outside the gene matches: 1. The CDR3: CAWSGQGANEKLFF. DNA for the CDR3: TGTGCCTGGAGCGGACAGGGGGCTAATGAAAAACTGTTTTTT.

This clone has just a few counts. The J gene is TRBJ2-7, the V gene TRBV5-4, with a tentative D call TRBD1 (5 bases). Trimming took 4 bases from V and 2 from J, leaving 16 bases between them. CDR1 is SGHNT, CDR2 YYREEE, per germline (reference sequence). CDR3 length equals 15 residues. CDR3 in amino acids: CASSHNVETAYEQYF. The CDR3 bases are TGTGCCAGCAGCCACAACGTTGAGACAGCCTACGAGCAGTACTTC.

The chain uses TRBV7-2 and TRBJ2-1; D is possibly TRBD2 (6 bases). V dropped 5 bases and J dropped 7 bases, with 18 bases sitting between them. Germline-derived CDR1 and CDR2 are SGHTA and FQGNSA. The CDR3 runs 15 residues. CDR3 region: CASSPWEARINEQFF. CDR3 DNA sequence: TGTGCCAGCAGCCCCTGGGAGGCTAGAATTAATGAGCAGTTCTTC.

With respect to this clone: This is likely an artifact of a read error, given a far larger clone one base away. The CDR3: CASSLRRTLGAEAFF. CDR3 nucleotides: TGTGCCAGCAGCTTACGGAGGACCCTGGGGGCTGAAGCTTTCTTT. The chain carries TRBV7-9 and TRBJ1-1, with a possible D match to TRBD1 (5 bases). Germline-derived CDR1 and CDR2 are SEHNR and FQNEAQ (reference sequence). The CDR3 runs to 15 residues. Trimming took off 2 bases at V and 6 bases at J, with 16 bases between the two ends.

The chain combines TRBV30 with TRBJ2-1; possibly TRBD2 for D (7 bases). Germline CDR1 is GTSNPN and CDR2 is SVGIG (reference sequence). V lost 4 bases and J lost 6, with 10 bases in between. The CDR3 runs to 12 residues. CDR3 nucleotides: TGTGCCTGGAAGGGGGGGCCCAATGAGCAGTTCTTC. This encodes CAWKGGPNEQFF.

The rearrangement uses TRBV6-6 and TRBJ1-2; 8 bases are shared with TRBD1. V trimming: 6 bases; J trimming: 3 bases; junction bases outside the gene matches: 3. The CDR3 length is 13 residues. From germline, CDR1 is MNHNY and CDR2 SVGAGI (reference sequence). The CDR3: CASRETGDYGYTF. The DNA of the CDR3 is TGTGCCAGCAGGGAGACAGGGGACTATGGCTACACCTTC.

The chain links TRBV4-1 to TRBJ2-3; 9 bases agree with TRBD2. This CDR3 is 21 amino acids long. The V segment lost 1 base and the J segment 0 bases; nucleotides outside the gene matches: 17. Germline assignment: CDR1 MGHRA and CDR2 YSYEKL. CDR3 amino acids: CASSQAPISGRRGRSTDTQYF. CDR3 DNA: TGCGCCAGCAGCCAAGCCCCCATTAGCGGGAGAAGGGGGAGAAGCACAGATACGCAGTATTTT.

This clone appeared a few times. This chain joins TRBV7-3 and TRBJ1-2, with 7 bases aligning to TRBD1. The CDR3 runs 14 residues. Looked up from germline, CDR1 is SGHTA and CDR2 is FQGTGA. V was clipped by 5 bases and J by 7 bases; unmatched bases: 10. This chain's CDR3 is CASSADGTVSGYTF. CDR3 bases: TGTGCCAGCAGCGCTGATGGGACAGTGAGTGGCTACACCTTC. Full variable domain (rest looked up from reference TRBV7-3 and TRBJ1-2): GAGVSQTPSNKVTEKGKYVELRCDPISGHTALYWYRQSLGQGPEFLIYFQGTGAADDSGLPNDRFFAVRPEGSVSTLKIQRTERGDSAVYLCASSADGTVSGYTFGSGTRLTVV.

CDR3 loop: CASSPGVYGRAKDTQYF. In DNA, the CDR3 is TGTGCCAGCAGCCCTGGGGTTTACGGGAGGGCGAAAGATACGCAGTATTTT. The chain joins TRBV5-6 to TRBJ2-3; 8 bases line up with TRBD2. This CDR3 is 17 amino acids long. From germline, CDR1 is SGHDT and CDR2 YYEEEE. Trimming at V came to 4 bases and at J to 5 bases, leaving 15 bases not matched to a gene.